The 18 T cell receptor beta chains below all came from one sample that was sequenced in a study of blood T cell repertoires in COVID-19. Only in-frame clones appear in the TCRdb table, and some are missing; sequencing was by immunoSEQ multiplex PCR. The sample yields 400,000 to 550,000 clones, about 89% seen once. Material: peripheral blood. The receptors come from a young woman with acute or convalescent COVID-19.

This chain links TRBV27 with TRBJ2-1; 8 nucleotides agree with TRBD1. The CDR3 consists of 15 residues. J lost 6 bases, V lost 4 bases, and 8 bases had no gene match. Germline values: CDR1 MNHEY, CDR2 SMNVEV (reference sequence). The CDR3 DNA sequence: TGTGCCAGCAGTTATTTGACAGGGGAGGTCAATGAGCAGTTCTTC. It translates to CASSYLTGEVNEQFF.

The chain recombines TRBV15 with TRBJ1-6; 7 nucleotides align to TRBD1. V was clipped by 2 bases and J by 10 bases; unmatched bases: 14. This CDR3 is built from 17 residues. The germline CDR1 and CDR2 sequences are LNHNV and YYDKDF (reference sequence). CDR3 sequence: CATSRLRQGKRLSPLHF. The CDR3 coding sequence is TGTGCCACCAGCAGACTCCGACAGGGAAAGCGTCTATCACCCCTCCACTTT.

V usage is TRBV6-1 and J usage is TRBJ2-1; 7 bases match TRBD1. Germline CDR1 MNHNS, CDR2 SASEGT. Trimming removed 4 bases from V and 7 bases from J; junction bases left unmatched: 13. The CDR3 covers 16 residues. The CDR3 nucleotides read TGTGCCAGCAGTGGGGAAGACAGGGAGAGGACGAATGAGCAGTTCTTC. It is translated as CASSGEDRERTNEQFF.

This clone was observed once. This chain uses TRBV29-1 with TRBJ1-3, with 10 bases that match TRBD1. The CDR3 extends over 13 amino acids. Per germline, CDR1 SQVTM and CDR2 ANQGSEA. J gave up 5 bases and V 5 bases, and 3 bases lay outside the gene matches. CDR3 nucleotide sequence: TGCAGCGTTAAGACAGGGGGCAGAAACACCATATATTTT. Protein: CSVKTGGRNTIYF.

The V call is TRBV5-1, the J call TRBJ2-1; 7 bases are shared with TRBD2. The germline gives CDR1 SGHRS, CDR2 YFSETQ. The CDR3 is 12 amino acids. V was clipped by 9 bases and J by 9 bases; unmatched bases: 9. CDR3 coding DNA: TGCGCCACCACACGCGGCGGGGGTGAGCAGTTCTTC. Amino acids: CATTRGGGEQFF. Drawing the rest from reference TRBV5-1 and TRBJ2-1, the complete variable domain is KAGVTQTPRYLIKTRGQQVTLSCSPISGHRSVSWYQQTPGQGLQFLFEYFSETQRNKGNFPGRFSGRQFSNSRSEMNVSTLELGDSALYLCATTRGGGEQFFGPGTRLTVL.

The CDR3 nucleotides are TGTGCCAGCAGCTTAGTGGGGGGGGAGGATGAGCAGTTCTTC. Translated, it gives CASSLVGGEDEQFF. The rearrangement links TRBV13 to TRBJ2-1, with 7 bases fitting TRBD2. CDR1 is PRHDT, CDR2 FYEKMQ, per germline (reference sequence). The CDR3 is 14 residues long. The trim removed 1 base at V and 8 bases at J, leaving 5 bases unmatched.

This clone has just one count. Distinct nucleotide sequences in the sample also encode this CDR3. V and J are TRBV20-1 and TRBJ1-5; D gene uncertain. Between the trimmed V and J ends, which lost 3 bases and 2 bases, there was a span of 8 bases. The CDR3 spans 13 residues. Germline CDR1 reads DFQATT; CDR2 reads SNEGSKA (reference sequence). CDR3 nucleotides: TGCAGTGCTAGTTCCGGGGGCAATCAGCCCCAGCATTTT. The encoded protein is CSASSGGNQPQHF.

This sequence joins TRBV2 and TRBJ1-1; 7 positions agree with TRBD1. CDR3 length: 13 residues. V shed 7 bases and J 5 bases; nucleotides not matched to a gene: 7. Per the germline V gene, CDR1 is SNHLY and CDR2 is FYNNEI. In DNA, the CDR3 is TGTGCCAGCACTCTCTCCAGGGGGACTGAAGCTTTCTTT. Translating gives CASTLSRGTEAFF.

The chain links TRBV25-1 to TRBJ1-2; the D gene is possibly TRBD1 (6 bases). V was cut by 4 bases and J by 2 bases, with 11 bases left in between. The CDR3 spans 14 residues. The V gene's germline CDR1 is MGHDK and CDR2 SYGVNS. The CDR3 DNA is TGTGCCAGCAGTGTATTCCAGGGGAACTATGGCTACACCTTC. It translates to CASSVFQGNYGYTF.

Concerning this clone: Other nucleotide sequences from this sample produce the same CDR3. The chain couples TRBV6-1 to TRBJ2-2; D remains ambiguous. The CDR3 loop spans 13 amino acids. CDR1 and CDR2 (germline): MNHNS, SASEGT. V gave up 1 base and J gave up 6 bases, with 6 bases separating them. The CDR3 loop is CASSEGGPGELFF. As DNA, the CDR3 is TGTGCCAGCAGTGAAGGTGGGCCCGGGGAGCTGTTTTTT.

The rearrangement uses TRBV29-1 and TRBJ2-2; D gene uncertain. Trimming took off 5 bases at V and 7 bases at J, with 11 bases between the two ends. This CDR3 spans 12 amino acids. CDR1 and CDR2 from the germline V gene are SQVTM and ANQGSEA. The CDR3, as DNA: TGCAGCGTTCCAGGAACCGGCGGGGAGCTGTTTTTT. Its protein is CSVPGTGGELFF.

The V and J genes are TRBV7-2 and TRBJ1-2; D perhaps matches TRBD1 (6 bases). In germline, CDR1 is SGHTA, CDR2 FQGNSA. Trimming took off 5 bases at V and 1 base at J, with 14 bases between the two ends. The CDR3 loop spans 15 amino acids. The CDR3 DNA reads TGTGCCAGCAGCCCCGGGACATATCTTAACTATGGCTACACCTTC. Residues: CASSPGTYLNYGYTF.

The J gene is TRBJ1-1, the V gene TRBV5-5; TRBD1 matches at 8 bases. Germline V gives CDR1 SGHKS, CDR2 YYEKEE (reference sequence). After removal of 4 bases from V and 0 bases from J, the junction contained 5 bases not matched to a gene. The CDR3 loop spans 15 amino acids. CDR3 sequence (DNA): TGTGCCAGCAGCACCCCGGGACAGGTGAACACTGAAGCTTTCTTT. This sequence encodes CASSTPGQVNTEAFF.

The chain carries TRBV21-1 and TRBJ2-7; TRBD1 was called by the table and not checked on the DNA. TRBV21-1 is described as a pseudogene. This CDR3 region has 13 residues. The CDR3 DNA reads as TGTGCCAGCACCGCCCAGGGGGACTACGAGCAGTACTTC. Its translation: CASTAQGDYEQYF.

A single count supports this clone. The chain links TRBV11-2 to TRBJ2-5, with a weak D call TRBD1 (6 bases). Germline V CDR1 and CDR2: SGHAT, FQNNGV. CDR3 size: 15 residues. V lost 5 bases and J 4 bases, leaving 17 bases between the germline ends. The CDR3 sequence: CASSGLSGVIETQYF. CDR3 nucleotides: TGTGCCAGCAGCGGCCTTTCAGGGGTTATAGAGACCCAGTACTTC.

The rearrangement joins TRBV7-2 to TRBJ2-2, with D possibly matching TRBD1 (5 bases). This CDR3 has 16 amino acids. CDR1 and CDR2 (germline): SGHTA, FQGNSA. V was pared by 7 bases and J by 6 bases, with 21 bases between. The CDR3 loop reads CASTHRLGARAGELFF. DNA of the CDR3: TGTGCCAGCACGCACAGGCTTGGGGCGCGCGCCGGGGAGCTGTTTTTT.

The chain recombines TRBV19 with TRBJ2-2, with TRBD1 matching 8 bases. The CDR3 covers 16 residues. The ends lost 8 bases at V and 5 bases at J; junction bases unmatched: 13. Germline lookup yields CDR1 LNHDA and CDR2 SQIVND (reference sequence). The CDR3 reads CASSRGWDRPTGELFF. In DNA form, the CDR3 reads TGTGCCAGTTCTAGGGGGTGGGACAGGCCTACCGGGGAGCTGTTTTTT.

The chain uses TRBV19 and TRBJ1-5; D unclear. Trimming cost V 0 bases and J 1 base, with 10 bases left between them. CDR3 length: 16 residues. Per germline, CDR1 LNHDA and CDR2 SQIVND (reference sequence). The CDR3 sequence is CASSIDGVQSNQPQHF. The CDR3 DNA sequence: TGTGCCAGTAGTATAGACGGGGTTCAGAGCAATCAGCCCCAGCATTTT. Combining the CDR3 with reference TRBV19 and TRBJ1-5 gives the whole variable domain DGGITQSPKYLFRKEGQNVTLSCEQNLNHDAMYWYRQDPGQGLRLIYYSQIVNDFQKGDIAEGYSVSREKKESFPLTVTSAQKNPTAFYLCASSIDGVQSNQPQHFGDGTRLSIL.